The sequence of this T cell receptor (beta chain) was determined in a study of cytomegalovirus exposure and HLA in healthy donors. Looked up from germline, CDR1 is MDHEN and CDR2 is SYDVKM. The CDR3 runs 15 residues. J was trimmed by 4 bases and V by 5 bases; bases with no gene match: 7. Use of 60 Vbeta and 13 Jbeta primers characterized the PCR. Sequencing was performed with immunoSEQ multiplex PCR; in TCRdb, only in-frame clones are kept and a portion is missing. In the table there are some 130,000 clones, about two thirds of which are singletons. The chain uses TRBV28 and TRBJ1-4; 7 bases map to TRBD1. This receptor was obtained from a woman aged 60-75 years in good health and CMV-seropositive. Source material: PBMCs. The CDR3 DNA reads TGTGCCAGCAGTCCACAGGGGACAGTTAATGAAAAACTGTTTTTT. It translates to CASSPQGTVNEKLFF.